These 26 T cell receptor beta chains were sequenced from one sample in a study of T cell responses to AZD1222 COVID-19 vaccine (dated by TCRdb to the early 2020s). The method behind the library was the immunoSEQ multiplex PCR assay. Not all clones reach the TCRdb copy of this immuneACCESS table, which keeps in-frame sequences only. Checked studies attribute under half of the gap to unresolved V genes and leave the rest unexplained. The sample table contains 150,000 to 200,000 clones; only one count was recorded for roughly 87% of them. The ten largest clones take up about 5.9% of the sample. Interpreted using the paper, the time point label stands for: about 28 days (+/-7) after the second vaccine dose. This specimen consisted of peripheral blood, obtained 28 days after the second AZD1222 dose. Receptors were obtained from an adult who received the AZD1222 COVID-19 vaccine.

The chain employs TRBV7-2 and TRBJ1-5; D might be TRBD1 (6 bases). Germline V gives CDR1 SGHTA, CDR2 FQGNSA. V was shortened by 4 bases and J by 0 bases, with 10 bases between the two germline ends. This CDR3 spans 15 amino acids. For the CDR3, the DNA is TGTGCCAGCAGCTGGACAGCTTATAGCAATCAGCCCCAGCATTTT. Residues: CASSWTAYSNQPQHF.

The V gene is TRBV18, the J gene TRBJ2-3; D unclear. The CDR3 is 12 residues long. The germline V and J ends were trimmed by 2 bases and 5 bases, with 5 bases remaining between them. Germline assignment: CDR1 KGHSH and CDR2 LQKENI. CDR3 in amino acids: CASSPSRDTQYF. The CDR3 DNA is TGTGCCAGCTCACCATCCAGAGATACGCAGTATTTT.

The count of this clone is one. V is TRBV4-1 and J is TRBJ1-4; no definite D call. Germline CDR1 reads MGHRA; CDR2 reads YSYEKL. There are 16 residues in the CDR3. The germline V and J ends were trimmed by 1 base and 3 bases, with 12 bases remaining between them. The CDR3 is CASSQAAWFANEKLFF. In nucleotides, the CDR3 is TGCGCCAGCAGCCAAGCTGCGTGGTTTGCTAATGAAAAACTGTTTTTT.

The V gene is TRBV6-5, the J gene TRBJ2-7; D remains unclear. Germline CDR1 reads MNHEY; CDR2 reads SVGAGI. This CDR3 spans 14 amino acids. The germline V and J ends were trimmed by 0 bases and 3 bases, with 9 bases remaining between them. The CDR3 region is CASSYSSLRYEQYF. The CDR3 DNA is TGTGCCAGCAGTTACTCGAGCCTGCGCTACGAGCAGTACTTC.

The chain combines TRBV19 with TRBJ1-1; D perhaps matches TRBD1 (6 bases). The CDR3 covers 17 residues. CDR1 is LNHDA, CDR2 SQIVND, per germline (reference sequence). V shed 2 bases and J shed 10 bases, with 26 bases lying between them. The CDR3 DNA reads TGTGCCAGTAGTATATTAAGCGGGGAAGCCGCCAGACAGGCAGCTTTCTTT. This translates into CASSILSGEAARQAAFF.

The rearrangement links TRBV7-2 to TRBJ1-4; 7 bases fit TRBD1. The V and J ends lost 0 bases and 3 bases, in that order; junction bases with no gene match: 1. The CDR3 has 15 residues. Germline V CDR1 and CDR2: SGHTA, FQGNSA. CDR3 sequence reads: CASSLAGQPNEKLFF. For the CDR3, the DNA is TGTGCCAGCAGCTTAGCGGGACAGCCTAATGAAAAACTGTTTTTT.

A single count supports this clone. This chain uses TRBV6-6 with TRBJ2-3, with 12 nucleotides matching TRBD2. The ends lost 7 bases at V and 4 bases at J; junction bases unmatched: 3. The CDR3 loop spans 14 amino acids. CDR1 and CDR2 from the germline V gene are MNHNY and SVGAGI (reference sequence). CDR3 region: CASTSGGEADTQYF. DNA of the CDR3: TGTGCCAGCACTAGCGGGGGGGAGGCAGATACGCAGTATTTT.

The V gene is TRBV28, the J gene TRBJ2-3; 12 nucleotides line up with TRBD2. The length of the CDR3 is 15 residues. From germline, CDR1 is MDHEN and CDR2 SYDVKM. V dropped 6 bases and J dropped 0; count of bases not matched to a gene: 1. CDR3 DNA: TGTGCCAGCAGCCTAGCGGGGGGGAGCACAGATACGCAGTATTTT. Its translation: CASSLAGGSTDTQYF. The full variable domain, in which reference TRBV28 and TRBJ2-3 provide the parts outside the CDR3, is DVKVTQSSRYLVKRTGEKVFLECVQDMDHENMFWYRQDPGLGLRLIYFSYDVKMKEKGDIPEGYSVSREKKERFSLILESASTNQTSMYLCASSLAGGSTDTQYFGPGTRLTVL.

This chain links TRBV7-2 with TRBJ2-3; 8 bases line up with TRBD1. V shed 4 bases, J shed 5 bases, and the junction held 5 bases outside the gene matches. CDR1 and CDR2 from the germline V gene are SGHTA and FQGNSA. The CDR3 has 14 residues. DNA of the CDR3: TGTGCCAGCAGCTCGCAGGGGGCGGGAGATACGCAGTATTTT. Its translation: CASSSQGAGDTQYF.

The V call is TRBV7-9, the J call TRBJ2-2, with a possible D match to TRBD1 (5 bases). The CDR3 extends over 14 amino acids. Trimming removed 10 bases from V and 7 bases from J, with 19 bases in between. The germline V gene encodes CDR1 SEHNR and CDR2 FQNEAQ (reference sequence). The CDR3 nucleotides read TGTGCCACACAGTCGGACACGGCGGTCGGGGAGCTGTTTTTT. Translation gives CATQSDTAVGELFF.

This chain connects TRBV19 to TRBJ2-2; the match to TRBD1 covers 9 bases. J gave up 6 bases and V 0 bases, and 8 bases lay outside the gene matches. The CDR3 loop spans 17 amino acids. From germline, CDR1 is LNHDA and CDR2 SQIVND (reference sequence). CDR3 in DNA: TGTGCCAGTAGTATAGAAAAGGGACAGGGTCTTGCCGGGGAGCTGTTTTTT. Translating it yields CASSIEKGQGLAGELFF.

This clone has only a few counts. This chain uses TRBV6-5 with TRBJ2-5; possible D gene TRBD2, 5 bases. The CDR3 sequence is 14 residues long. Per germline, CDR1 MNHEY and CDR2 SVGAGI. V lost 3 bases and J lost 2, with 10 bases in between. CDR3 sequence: CASSYQRTQETQYF. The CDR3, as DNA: TGTGCCAGCAGTTATCAGCGGACTCAAGAGACCCAGTACTTC.

The chain's CDR3 is CASSYVAGDAYNEQFF. CDR3 nucleotides: TGTGCCAGCAGTTACGTGGCGGGAGATGCCTACAATGAGCAGTTCTTC. The chain combines TRBV6-5 with TRBJ2-1; 7 bases align to TRBD2. The CDR3 extends over 16 amino acids. From germline, CDR1 is MNHEY and CDR2 SVGAGI. The V segment lost 2 bases and the J segment 2 bases; nucleotides outside the gene matches: 6.

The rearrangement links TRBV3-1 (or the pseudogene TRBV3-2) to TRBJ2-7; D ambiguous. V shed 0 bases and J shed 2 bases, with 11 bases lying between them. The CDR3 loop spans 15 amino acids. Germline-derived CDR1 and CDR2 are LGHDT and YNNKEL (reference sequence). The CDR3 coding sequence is TGTGCCAGCAGCCAAGATAACGATCTGGCCTACGAGCAGTACTTC. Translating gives CASSQDNDLAYEQYF.

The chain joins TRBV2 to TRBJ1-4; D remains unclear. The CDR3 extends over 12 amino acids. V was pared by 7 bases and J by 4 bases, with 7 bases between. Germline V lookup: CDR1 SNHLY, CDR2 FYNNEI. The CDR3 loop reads CASKSDNEKLFF. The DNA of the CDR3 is TGTGCCAGCAAGTCCGATAATGAAAAACTGTTTTTT.

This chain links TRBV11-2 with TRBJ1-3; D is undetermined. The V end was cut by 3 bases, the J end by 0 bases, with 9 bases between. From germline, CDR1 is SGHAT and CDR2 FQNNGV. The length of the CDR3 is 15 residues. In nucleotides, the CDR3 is TGTGCCAGCAGCTTCGCAGAGGTCTCTGGAAACACCATATATTTT. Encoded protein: CASSFAEVSGNTIYF.

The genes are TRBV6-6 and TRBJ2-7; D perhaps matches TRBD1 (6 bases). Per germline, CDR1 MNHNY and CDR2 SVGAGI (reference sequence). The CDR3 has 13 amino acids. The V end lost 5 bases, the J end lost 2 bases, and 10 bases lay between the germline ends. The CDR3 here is CASSPQGTYEQYF. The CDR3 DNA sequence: TGTGCCAGCAGTCCCCAGGGGACCTACGAGCAGTACTTC.

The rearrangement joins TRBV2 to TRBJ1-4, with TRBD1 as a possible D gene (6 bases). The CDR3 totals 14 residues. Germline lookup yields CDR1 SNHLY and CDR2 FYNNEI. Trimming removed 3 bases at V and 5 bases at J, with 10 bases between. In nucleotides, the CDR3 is TGTGCCAGCAGTGACAGGGGTGCGAATGAAAAACTGTTTTTT. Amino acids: CASSDRGANEKLFF.

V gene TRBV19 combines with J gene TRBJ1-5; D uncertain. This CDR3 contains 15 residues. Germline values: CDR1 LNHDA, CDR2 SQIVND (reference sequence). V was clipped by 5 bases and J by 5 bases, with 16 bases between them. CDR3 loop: CASSETTVGHQPQHF. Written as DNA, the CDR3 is TGTGCCAGTAGTGAAACCACAGTCGGCCATCAGCCCCAGCATTTT.

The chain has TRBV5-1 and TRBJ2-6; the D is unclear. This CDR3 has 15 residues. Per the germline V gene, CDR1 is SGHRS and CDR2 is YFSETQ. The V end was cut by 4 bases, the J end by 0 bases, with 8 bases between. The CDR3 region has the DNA TGCGCCAGCAGCCAGGCAGCCTCTGGGGCCAACGTCCTGACTTTC. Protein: CASSQAASGANVLTF.

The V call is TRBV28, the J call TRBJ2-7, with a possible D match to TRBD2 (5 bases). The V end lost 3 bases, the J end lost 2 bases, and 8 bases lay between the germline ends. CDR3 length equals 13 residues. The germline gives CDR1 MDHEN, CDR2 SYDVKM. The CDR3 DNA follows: TGTGCCAGCAGTTTGACGGGAACCTACGAGCAGTACTTC. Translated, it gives CASSLTGTYEQYF.

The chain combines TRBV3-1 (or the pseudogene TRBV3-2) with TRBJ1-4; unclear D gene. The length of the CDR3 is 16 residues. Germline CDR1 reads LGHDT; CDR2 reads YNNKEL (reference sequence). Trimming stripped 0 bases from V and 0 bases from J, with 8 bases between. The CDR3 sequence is CASSQEFRATNEKLFF. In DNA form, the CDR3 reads TGTGCCAGCAGCCAAGAATTCCGAGCAACTAATGAAAAACTGTTTTTT.

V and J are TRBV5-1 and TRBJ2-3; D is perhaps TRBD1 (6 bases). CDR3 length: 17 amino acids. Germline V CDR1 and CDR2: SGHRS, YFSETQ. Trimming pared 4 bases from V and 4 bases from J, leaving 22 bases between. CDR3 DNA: TGCGCCAGCAGCGAGAGAGCATCGGCAGGGGTACCAGATACGCAGTATTTT. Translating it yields CASSERASAGVPDTQYF. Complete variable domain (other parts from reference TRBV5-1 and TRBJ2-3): KAGVTQTPRYLIKTRGQQVTLSCSPISGHRSVSWYQQTPGQGLQFLFEYFSETQRNKGNFPGRFSGRQFSNSRSEMNVSTLELGDSALYLCASSERASAGVPDTQYFGPGTRLTVL.

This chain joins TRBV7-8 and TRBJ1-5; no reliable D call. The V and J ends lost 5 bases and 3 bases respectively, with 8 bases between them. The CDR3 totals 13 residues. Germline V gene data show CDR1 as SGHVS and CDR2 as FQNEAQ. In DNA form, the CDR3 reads TGTGCCAGCAGCCAGGACTACAATCAGCCCCAGCATTTT. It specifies CASSQDYNQPQHF.

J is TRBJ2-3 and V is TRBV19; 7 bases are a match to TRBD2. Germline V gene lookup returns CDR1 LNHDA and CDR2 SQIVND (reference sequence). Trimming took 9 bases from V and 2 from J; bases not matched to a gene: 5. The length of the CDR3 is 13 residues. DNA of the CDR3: TGTGCCAGCTGGGGAGGGTACACAGATACGCAGTATTTT. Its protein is CASWGGYTDTQYF.

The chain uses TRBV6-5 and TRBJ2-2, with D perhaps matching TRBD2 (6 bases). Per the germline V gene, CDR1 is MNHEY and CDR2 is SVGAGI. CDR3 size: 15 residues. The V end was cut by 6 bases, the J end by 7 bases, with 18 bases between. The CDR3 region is CASSPYQRASGELFF. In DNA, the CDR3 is TGTGCCAGCAGCCCCTATCAGCGGGCGAGCGGGGAGCTGTTTTTT.